These 4 T cell receptor beta chains were sequenced from one sample in a study of vaccination and CD4 T cells after COVID-19. These receptors' antigens are unknown. Cultured CD4+ T cell DNA underwent sequencing with the Oncomine TCR Beta short-read assay. Using its own MiXCR run on the PCR reads, TCRdb lists one record per CDR3 protein. The sample gives about 23,000 distinct CDR3 sequences, approximately 67% of which show up once; 20% to 25% is in the top ten. Treatment indicated: roughly 11-day PBMC culture with coronavirus spike peptide pools or control peptides (ViraFEST assay). Sample: CD4+ T cells from blood, cultured in vitro, taken after SARS-CoV-2 vaccination. These receptor sequences come from a human donor who received a COVID-19 vaccine.

The chain has TRBV6-1 and TRBJ2-7; D is possibly TRBD1 (6 bases). CDR1 and CDR2 from the germline V gene are MNHNS and SASEGT. This CDR3 contains 15 residues. The ends were cut back, 6 bases at V and 3 bases at J, with 18 bases in the middle. Written as DNA, the CDR3 is TGTGCCAGCAGGGGGATTCGGGACACCGACTACGAGCAGTACTTC. Translated: CASRGIRDTDYEQYF.

There are a few counts of this clonotype. The junction departs from germline at one end; a sequencing error may be responsible. The V and J genes are TRBV25-1 and TRBJ1-2; weak D call: TRBD1 (5 bases). Germline V gives CDR1 MGHDK, CDR2 SYGVNS. The CDR3 runs to 12 residues. CDR3 residues: CATSRGGYGYTF. The CDR3 DNA is TGTGCCACCAGTCGGGGGGGCTATGGCTACACCTTC.

Details on this clonotype: The CDR3 end shows no conserved phenylalanine or tryptophan, and so a read error is likely. The chain carries TRBV27 and TRBJ1-5; D is possibly TRBD1 (6 bases). V was pared by 5 bases and J by 3 bases, with 14 bases between. Germline V lookup: CDR1 MNHEY, CDR2 SMNVEV (reference sequence). The CDR3 length is 15 residues. CDR3 nucleotides: TGTGCCAGCAGTACCACAGGGACCCCCAATCAGCCCCAGCATTCT. Protein product: CASSTTGTPNQPQHS.

This chain connects TRBV6-5 to TRBJ2-5; tentatively, D is TRBD1 (6 bases). The CDR3 covers 15 residues. Germline CDR1 reads MNHEY; CDR2 reads SVGAGI. Trimming shortened V by 2 bases and J by 2 bases, and 12 bases separated the two germline ends. The CDR3: CASSYGTGLQETQYF. The CDR3 region has the DNA TGTGCCAGCAGTTACGGTACAGGGCTTCAAGAGACCCAGTACTTC.